The 7 T cell receptor beta chains below all came from one sample that was sequenced in a study of blood T cell repertoires in COVID-19. Measured with immunoSEQ multiplex PCR; TCRdb has only the in-frame clones, and not every one. Of about 60,000 clones in the sample, 90% to 95% were seen once. The specimen sequenced was peripheral blood. The receptors shown here come from a human donor in a cohort sampled during active COVID-19.

J is TRBJ2-5 and V is TRBV29-1; the D gene is possibly TRBD2 (6 bases). This CDR3 spans 11 amino acids. Trimming took off 5 bases at V and 5 bases at J, with 9 bases between the two ends. Germline V gives CDR1 SQVTM, CDR2 ANQGSEA. The CDR3 region has the DNA TGCAGCGTTTCTGGGGGGGAGACCCAGTACTTC. Its translation is CSVSGGETQYF.

The chain employs TRBV19 and TRBJ2-7; 8 nucleotides line up with TRBD1. J lost 2 bases, V lost 3 bases, and 6 bases had no gene match. The length of the CDR3 is 15 residues. The germline gives CDR1 LNHDA, CDR2 SQIVND (reference sequence). In DNA form, the CDR3 reads TGTGCCAGTAGTATGGTTCCGGGACAGGCCTACGAGCAGTACTTC. This gives the protein CASSMVPGQAYEQYF.

The gene calls are TRBV4-2 and TRBJ2-1; the D gene is possibly TRBD2 (5 bases). Looked up from germline, CDR1 is LGHNA and CDR2 is YNFKEQ. The CDR3 sequence is 15 residues long. Trimming removed 0 bases at V and 6 bases at J, with 12 bases between. In DNA, the CDR3 is TGTGCCAGCAGCCAAGATGGCCGGGGAGCCAATGAGCAGTTCTTC. Translating it yields CASSQDGRGANEQFF.

This sequence joins TRBV7-3 and TRBJ2-5; D is unclear. CDR1 and CDR2 (germline): SGHTA, FQGTGA. The CDR3 has 13 residues. The ends were cut back, 1 base at V and 2 bases at J, with 5 bases in the middle. The CDR3 is CASSLNSQETQYF. The CDR3 bases are TGTGCCAGCAGCTTAAACTCACAAGAGACCCAGTACTTC.

V gene TRBV5-1 combines with J gene TRBJ1-1; TRBD1 might be the D (5 bases). CDR3 length: 13 residues. Trimming left V 4 bases short and J 5 bases short, with 12 bases between. Germline values: CDR1 SGHRS, CDR2 YFSETQ. CDR3 residues: CASSELQETEAFF. CDR3 nucleotide sequence: TGCGCCAGCAGCGAATTACAGGAGACTGAAGCTTTCTTT.

This clone was detected only once. The chain uses TRBV6-6 and TRBJ2-1, with 7 bases lining up with TRBD2. The V and J ends lost 6 bases and 7 bases, in that order; junction bases with no gene match: 6. CDR1 and CDR2 from the germline V gene are MNHNY and SVGAGI (reference sequence). The CDR3 runs to 13 residues. The CDR3 loop reads CASRRGTGNEQFF. For the CDR3, the DNA is TGTGCCAGCAGGCGGGGGACCGGGAATGAGCAGTTCTTC.

The rearrangement uses TRBV7-9 and TRBJ1-6, with D uncertain. The CDR3 sequence is 14 residues long. Trimming shortened V by 3 bases and J by 10 bases, and 13 bases separated the two germline ends. Germline V gene sequence: CDR1 SEHNR, CDR2 FQNEAQ (reference sequence). CDR3 in DNA: TGTGCCAGCAGCTTTAACACAGCTCGGTCACCCCTCCACTTT. Encoded protein: CASSFNTARSPLHF.